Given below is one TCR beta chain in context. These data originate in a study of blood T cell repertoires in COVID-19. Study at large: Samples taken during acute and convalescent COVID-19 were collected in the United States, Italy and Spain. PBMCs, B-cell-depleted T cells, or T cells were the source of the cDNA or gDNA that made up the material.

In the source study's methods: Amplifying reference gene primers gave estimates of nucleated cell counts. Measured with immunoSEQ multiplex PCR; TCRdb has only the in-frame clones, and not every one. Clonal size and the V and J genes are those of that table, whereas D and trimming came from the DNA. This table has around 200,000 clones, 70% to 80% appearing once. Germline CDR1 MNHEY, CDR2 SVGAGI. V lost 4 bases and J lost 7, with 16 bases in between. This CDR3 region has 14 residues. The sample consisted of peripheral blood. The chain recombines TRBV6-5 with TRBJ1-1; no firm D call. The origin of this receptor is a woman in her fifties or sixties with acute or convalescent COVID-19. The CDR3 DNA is TGTGCCAGCAGTTTTGACTCGCGGGTGGGTGAAGCTTTCTTT. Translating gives CASSFDSRVGEAFF.